This T cell receptor beta chain was documented in a study of blood T cell repertoires in COVID-19. Assay: immunoSEQ multiplex PCR; the TCRdb copy retains only in-frame clones and omits some. The sample yields approximately 80,000 clones, about 85% seen once. Followed longitudinally, the Seattle patients had been enrolled during active infection. V was cut by 1 base and J by 9 bases, with 13 bases left in between. The germline V gene has CDR1 SGHTA and CDR2 FQGTGA. This CDR3 spans 15 amino acids. The chain couples TRBV7-3 to TRBJ1-6; D not resolved. Sequences were obtained from peripheral blood. This receptor was obtained from a woman of 80 years or more with COVID-19, enrolled during active disease. The chain's CDR3 is CASSLSREFGSPLHF. CDR3 bases: TGTGCCAGCAGCTTAAGTAGGGAGTTTGGTTCACCCCTCCACTTT. Full variable domain (remainder filled in from reference TRBV7-3 and TRBJ1-6): GAGVSQTPSNKVTEKGKYVELRCDPISGHTALYWYRQSLGQGPEFLIYFQGTGAADDSGLPNDRFFAVRPEGSVSTLKIQRTERGDSAVYLCASSLSREFGSPLHFGNGTRLTVT.